This T cell receptor (beta chain) is drawn from a study of T cell responses to AZD1222 COVID-19 vaccine. Second-dose groups at about 4 or about 12 weeks were pooled. Assay: immunoSEQ multiplex PCR; the TCRdb copy retains only in-frame clones and omits some. In the table there are about 150,000 clones, 80% to 95% of which are singletons. The source is an adult who received the AZD1222 COVID-19 vaccine. The sample consisted of peripheral blood, taken 28 days after the second AZD1222 dose.

The DNA for the CDR3 is TGTGCCAGCAGTTACTTCCGTAGCAATCAGCCCCAGCATTTT. Its protein product is CASSYFRSNQPQHF. The chain joins TRBV6-2 or TRBV6-3 to TRBJ1-5, with D unclear. V was pared by 1 base and J by 0 bases, with 4 bases between. The CDR3 has 14 amino acids. The V gene's germline CDR1 is MNHEY and CDR2 SVGEGT.